The TCR beta chain under discussion was sequenced for a study of blood T cell repertoires in COVID-19. Germline values: CDR1 SNHLY, CDR2 FYNNEI. CDR3 length: 15 amino acids. Trimming removed 3 bases from V and 5 bases from J, with 17 bases in between. Profiled with immunoSEQ multiplex PCR; TCRdb holds only in-frame clones, not every one. The sample includes roughly 260,000 clones, approximately 82% of them seen just once. This clonotype originated in a woman older than 75 with active or convalescent COVID-19. The chain couples TRBV2 to TRBJ2-7; a possible D gene is TRBD2 (5 bases). The sequenced material came from peripheral blood. Here the CDR3 DNA reads TGTGCCAGCAGTGAGCAGTTGCCGGGGTCCGACGAGCAGTACTTC. It is translated as CASSEQLPGSDEQYF.